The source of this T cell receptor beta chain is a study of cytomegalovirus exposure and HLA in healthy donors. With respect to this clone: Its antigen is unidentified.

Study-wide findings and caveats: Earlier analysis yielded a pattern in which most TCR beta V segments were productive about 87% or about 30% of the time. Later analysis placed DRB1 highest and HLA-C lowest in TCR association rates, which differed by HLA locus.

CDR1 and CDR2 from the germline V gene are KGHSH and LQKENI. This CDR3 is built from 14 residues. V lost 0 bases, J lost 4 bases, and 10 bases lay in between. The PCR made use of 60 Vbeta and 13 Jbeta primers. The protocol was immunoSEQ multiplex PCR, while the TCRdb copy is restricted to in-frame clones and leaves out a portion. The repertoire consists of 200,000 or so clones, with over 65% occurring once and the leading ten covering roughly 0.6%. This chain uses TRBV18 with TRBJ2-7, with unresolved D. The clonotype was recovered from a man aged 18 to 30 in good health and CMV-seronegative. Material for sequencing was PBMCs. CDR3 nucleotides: TGTGCCAGCTCACCACCGGGCAGTTCTTACGAGCAGTACTTC. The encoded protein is CASSPPGSSYEQYF. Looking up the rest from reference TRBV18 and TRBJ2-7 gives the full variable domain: NAGVMQNPRHLVRRRGQEARLRCSPMKGHSHVYWYRQLPEEGLKFMVYLQKENIIDESGMPKERFSAEFPKEGPSILRIQQVVRGDSAAYFCASSPPGSSYEQYFGPGTRLTVT.